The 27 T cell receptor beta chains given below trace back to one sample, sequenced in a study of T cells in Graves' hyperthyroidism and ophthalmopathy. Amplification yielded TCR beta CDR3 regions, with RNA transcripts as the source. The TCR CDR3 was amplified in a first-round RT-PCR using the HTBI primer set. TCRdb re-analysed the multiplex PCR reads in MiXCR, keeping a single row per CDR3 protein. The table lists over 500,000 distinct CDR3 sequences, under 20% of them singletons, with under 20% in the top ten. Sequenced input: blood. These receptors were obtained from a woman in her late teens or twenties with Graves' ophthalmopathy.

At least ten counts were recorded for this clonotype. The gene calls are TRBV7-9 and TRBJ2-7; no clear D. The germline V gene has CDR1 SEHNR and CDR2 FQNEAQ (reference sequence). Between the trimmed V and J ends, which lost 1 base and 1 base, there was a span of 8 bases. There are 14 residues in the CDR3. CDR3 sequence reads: CASSLGAPSYEQYF. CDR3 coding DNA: TGTGCCAGCAGCTTAGGGGCGCCGTCCTACGAGCAGTACTTC.

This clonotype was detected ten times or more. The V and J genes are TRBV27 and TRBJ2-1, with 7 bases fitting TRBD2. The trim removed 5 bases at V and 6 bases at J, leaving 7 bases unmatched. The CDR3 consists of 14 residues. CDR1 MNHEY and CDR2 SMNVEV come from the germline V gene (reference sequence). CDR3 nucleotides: TGTGCCAGCAGTCGCGGGAGAAGTCTCAATGAGCAGTTCTTC. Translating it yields CASSRGRSLNEQFF.

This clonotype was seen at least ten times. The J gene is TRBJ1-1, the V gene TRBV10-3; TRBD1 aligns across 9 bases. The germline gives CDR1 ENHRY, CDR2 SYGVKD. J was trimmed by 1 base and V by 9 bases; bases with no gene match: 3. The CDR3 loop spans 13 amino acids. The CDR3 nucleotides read TGTGCCATTAGGGACAGGGAGAACACTGAAGCTTTCTTT. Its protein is CAIRDRENTEAFF.

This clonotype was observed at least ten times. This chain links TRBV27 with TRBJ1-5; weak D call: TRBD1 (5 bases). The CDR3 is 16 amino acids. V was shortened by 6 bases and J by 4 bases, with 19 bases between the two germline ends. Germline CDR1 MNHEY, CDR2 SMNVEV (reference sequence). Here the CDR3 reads CASRKLTRDLNQPQHF. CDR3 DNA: TGTGCCAGCAGAAAATTGACCCGGGACTTAAATCAGCCCCAGCATTTT.

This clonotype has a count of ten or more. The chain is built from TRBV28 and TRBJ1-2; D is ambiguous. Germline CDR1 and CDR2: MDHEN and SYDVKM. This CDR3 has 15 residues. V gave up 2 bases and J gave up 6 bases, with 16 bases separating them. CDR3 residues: CASSLRSGLLHGYTF. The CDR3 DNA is TGTGCCAGCAGTTTAAGATCGGGCCTCCTCCATGGCTACACCTTC.

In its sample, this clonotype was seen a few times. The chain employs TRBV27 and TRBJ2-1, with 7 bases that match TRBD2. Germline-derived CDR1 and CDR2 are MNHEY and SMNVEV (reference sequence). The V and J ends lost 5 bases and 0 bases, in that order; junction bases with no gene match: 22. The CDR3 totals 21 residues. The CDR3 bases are TGTGCCAGCAGTCCTCTCCAAACCTATGAACTAGCGTTGAGCTCCTACAATGAGCAGTTCTTC. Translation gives CASSPLQTYELALSSYNEQFF.

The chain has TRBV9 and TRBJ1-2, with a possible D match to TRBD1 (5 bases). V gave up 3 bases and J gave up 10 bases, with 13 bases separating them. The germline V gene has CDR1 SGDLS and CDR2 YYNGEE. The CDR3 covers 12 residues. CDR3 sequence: CASSAARGDYTF. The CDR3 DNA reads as TGTGCCAGCAGCGCCGCTCGGGGGGACTACACCTTC.

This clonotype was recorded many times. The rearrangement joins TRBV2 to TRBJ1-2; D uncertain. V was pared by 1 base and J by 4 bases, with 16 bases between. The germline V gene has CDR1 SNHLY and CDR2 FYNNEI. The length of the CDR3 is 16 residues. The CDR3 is CASSEGPLVGGYGYTF. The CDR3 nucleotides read TGTGCCAGCAGTGAAGGACCTTTGGTCGGAGGCTATGGCTACACCTTC.

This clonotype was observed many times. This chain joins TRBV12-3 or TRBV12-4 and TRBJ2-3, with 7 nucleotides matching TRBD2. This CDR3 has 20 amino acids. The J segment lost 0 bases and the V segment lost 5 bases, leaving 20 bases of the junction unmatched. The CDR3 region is CASSVQRSGVRRDSTDTQYF. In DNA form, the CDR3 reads TGTGCCAGCAGTGTCCAAAGGAGCGGGGTACGCCGCGATAGCACAGATACGCAGTATTTT.

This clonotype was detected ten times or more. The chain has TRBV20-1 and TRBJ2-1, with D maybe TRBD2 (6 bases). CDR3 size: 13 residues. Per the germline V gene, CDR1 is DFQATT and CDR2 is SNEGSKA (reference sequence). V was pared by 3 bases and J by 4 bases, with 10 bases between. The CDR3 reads CSASRGGYNEQFF. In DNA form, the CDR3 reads TGCAGTGCTAGTCGTGGGGGGTACAATGAGCAGTTCTTC.

DNA of the CDR3: TGTGCCAGCAGGCAACAGGGGTCCCCCTACGAGCAGTACTTC. Translating it yields CASRQQGSPYEQYF. The chain joins TRBV13 to TRBJ2-7; 7 bases align to TRBD1. V lost 6 bases and J lost 2; bases outside the gene matches: 7. The length of the CDR3 is 14 residues. The germline V gene encodes CDR1 PRHDT and CDR2 FYEKMQ (reference sequence). The complete variable domain, with remaining parts taken from reference TRBV13 and TRBJ2-7, reads AAGVIQSPRHLIKEKRETATLKCYPIPRHDTVYWYQQGPGQDPQFLISFYEKMQSDKGSIPDRFSAQQFSDYHSELNMSSLELGDSALYFCASRQQGSPYEQYFGPGTRLTVT.

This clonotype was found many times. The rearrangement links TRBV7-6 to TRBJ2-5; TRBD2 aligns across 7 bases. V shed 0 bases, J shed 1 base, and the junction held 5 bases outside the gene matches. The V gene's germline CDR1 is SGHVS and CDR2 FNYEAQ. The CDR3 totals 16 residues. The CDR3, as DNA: TGTGCCAGCAGCTTAGCGCGCGGGGGACCCCAAGAGACCCAGTACTTC. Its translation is CASSLARGGPQETQYF.

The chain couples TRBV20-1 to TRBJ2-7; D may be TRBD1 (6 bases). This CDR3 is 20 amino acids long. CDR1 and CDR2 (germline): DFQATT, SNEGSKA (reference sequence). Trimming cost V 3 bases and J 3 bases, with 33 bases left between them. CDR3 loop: CSASLLSPDTTRDTHYEQYF. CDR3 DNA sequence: TGCAGTGCTAGTCTGTTATCCCCCGACACAACCCGGGACACCCACTACGAGCAGTACTTC.

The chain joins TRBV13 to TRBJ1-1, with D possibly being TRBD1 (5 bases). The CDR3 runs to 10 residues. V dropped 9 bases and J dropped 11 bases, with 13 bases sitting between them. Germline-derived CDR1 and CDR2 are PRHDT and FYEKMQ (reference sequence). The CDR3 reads CARGDYDAFF. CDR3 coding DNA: TGTGCCAGGGGGGATTATGACGCTTTCTTT.

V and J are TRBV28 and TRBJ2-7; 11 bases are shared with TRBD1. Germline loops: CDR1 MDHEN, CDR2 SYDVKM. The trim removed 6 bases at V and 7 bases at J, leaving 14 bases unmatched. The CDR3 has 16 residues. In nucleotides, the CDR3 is TGTGCCAGCAGAATTAGGCCCGGGACAGGGGGAGATGAGCAGTACTTC. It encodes CASRIRPGTGGDEQYF. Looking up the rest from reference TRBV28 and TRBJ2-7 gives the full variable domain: DVKVTQSSRYLVKRTGEKVFLECVQDMDHENMFWYRQDPGLGLRLIYFSYDVKMKEKGDIPEGYSVSREKKERFSLILESASTNQTSMYLCASRIRPGTGGDEQYFGPGTRLTVT.

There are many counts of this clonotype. Here the CDR3 reads CAIRGQGRLGGYTF. The CDR3 DNA reads as TGTGCCATCAGAGGACAGGGTCGGCTTGGTGGCTACACCTTC. The gene calls are TRBV10-3 and TRBJ1-2; 8 nucleotides align to TRBD1. The V and J ends lost 6 bases and 7 bases, in that order; junction bases with no gene match: 10. This CDR3 has 14 amino acids. Per germline, CDR1 ENHRY and CDR2 SYGVKD.

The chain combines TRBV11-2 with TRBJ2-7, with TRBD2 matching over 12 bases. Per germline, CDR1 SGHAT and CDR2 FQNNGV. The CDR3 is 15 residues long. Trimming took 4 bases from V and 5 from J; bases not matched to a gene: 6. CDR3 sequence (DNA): TGTGCCAGCAGCTCTAGCGGGGGGGCCTGGGACGAGCAGTACTTC. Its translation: CASSSSGGAWDEQYF.

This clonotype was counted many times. CDR3 DNA: TGTGCCAGCAGCTTAAGCAGCCAAGAGACCCAGTACTTC. Protein sequence: CASSLSSQETQYF. This chain links TRBV7-2 with TRBJ2-5, with unresolved D. This CDR3 is 13 amino acids long. Germline V CDR1 and CDR2: SGHTA, FQGNSA. The V end lost 2 bases, the J end lost 1 base, and 5 bases lay between the germline ends.

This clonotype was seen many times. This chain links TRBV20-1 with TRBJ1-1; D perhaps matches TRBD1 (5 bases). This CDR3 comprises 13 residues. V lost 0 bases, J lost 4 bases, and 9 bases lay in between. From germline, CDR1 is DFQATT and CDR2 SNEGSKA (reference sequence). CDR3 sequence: CSAREGGGTEAFF. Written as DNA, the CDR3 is TGCAGTGCTAGAGAGGGGGGGGGCACTGAAGCTTTCTTT.

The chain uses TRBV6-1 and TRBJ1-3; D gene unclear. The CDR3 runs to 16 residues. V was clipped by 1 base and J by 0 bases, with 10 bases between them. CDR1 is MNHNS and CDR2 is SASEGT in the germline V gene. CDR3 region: CASSEGGYSSGNTIYF. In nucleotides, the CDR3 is TGTGCCAGCAGTGAAGGAGGGTATTCCTCTGGAAACACCATATATTTT.

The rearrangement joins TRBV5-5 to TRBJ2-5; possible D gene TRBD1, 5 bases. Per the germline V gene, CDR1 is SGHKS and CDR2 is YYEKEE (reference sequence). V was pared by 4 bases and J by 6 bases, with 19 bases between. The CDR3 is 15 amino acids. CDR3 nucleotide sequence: TGTGCCAGCAGCCAAGAACCAGGGCTTTTAAAGACCCAGTACTTC. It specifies CASSQEPGLLKTQYF.

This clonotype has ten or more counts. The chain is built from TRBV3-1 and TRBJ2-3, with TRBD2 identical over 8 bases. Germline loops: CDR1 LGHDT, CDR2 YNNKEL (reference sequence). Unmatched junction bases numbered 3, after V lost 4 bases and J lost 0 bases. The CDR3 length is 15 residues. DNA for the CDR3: TGTGCCAGCAGCCGGCGCGGGGGGAGCACAGATACGCAGTATTTT. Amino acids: CASSRRGGSTDTQYF.

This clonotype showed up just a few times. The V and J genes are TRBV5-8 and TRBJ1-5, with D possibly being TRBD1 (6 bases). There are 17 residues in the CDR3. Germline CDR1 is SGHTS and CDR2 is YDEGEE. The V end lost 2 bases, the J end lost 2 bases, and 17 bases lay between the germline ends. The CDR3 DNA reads TGTGCCAGCAGCTTCGGACCAGGGGTTCCACGCAATCAGCCCCAGCATTTT. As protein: CASSFGPGVPRNQPQHF.

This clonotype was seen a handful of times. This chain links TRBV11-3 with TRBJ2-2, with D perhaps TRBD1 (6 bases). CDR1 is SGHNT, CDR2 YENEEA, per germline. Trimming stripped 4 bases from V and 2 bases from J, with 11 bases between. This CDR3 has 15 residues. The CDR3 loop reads CASSSQGRNTGELFF. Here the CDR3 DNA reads TGTGCCAGCAGCTCACAGGGTCGCAACACCGGGGAGCTGTTTTTT.

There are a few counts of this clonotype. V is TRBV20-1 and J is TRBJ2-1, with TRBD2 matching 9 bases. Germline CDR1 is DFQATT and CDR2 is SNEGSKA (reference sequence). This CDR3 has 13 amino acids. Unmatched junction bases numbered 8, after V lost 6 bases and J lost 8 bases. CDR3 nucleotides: TGCAGTGCCCCCGCGGGAGGGCTGGATGAGCAGTTCTTC. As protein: CSAPAGGLDEQFF.

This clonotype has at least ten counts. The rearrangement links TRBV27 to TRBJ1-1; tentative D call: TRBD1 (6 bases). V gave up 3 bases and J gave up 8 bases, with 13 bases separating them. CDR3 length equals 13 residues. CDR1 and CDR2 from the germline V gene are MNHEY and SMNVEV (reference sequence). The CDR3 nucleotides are TGTGCCAGCAGTTTTACAGGGAATTCGGAAGCTTTCTTT. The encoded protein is CASSFTGNSEAFF.

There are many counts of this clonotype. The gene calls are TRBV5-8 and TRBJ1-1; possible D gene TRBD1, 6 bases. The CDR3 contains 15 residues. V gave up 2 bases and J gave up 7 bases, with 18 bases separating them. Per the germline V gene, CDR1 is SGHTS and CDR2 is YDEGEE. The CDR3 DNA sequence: TGTGCCAGCAGCTTTGTCGGGGGCTCGCCCGGTGAAGCTTTCTTT. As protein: CASSFVGGSPGEAFF.